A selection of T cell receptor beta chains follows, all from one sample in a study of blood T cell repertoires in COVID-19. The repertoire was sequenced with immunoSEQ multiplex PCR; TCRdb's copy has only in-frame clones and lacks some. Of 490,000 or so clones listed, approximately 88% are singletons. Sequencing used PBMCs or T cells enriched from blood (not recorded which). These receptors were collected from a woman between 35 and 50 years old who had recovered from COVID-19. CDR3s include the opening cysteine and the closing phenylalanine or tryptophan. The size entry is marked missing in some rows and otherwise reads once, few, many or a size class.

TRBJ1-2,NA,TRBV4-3,CASSQDYALPGGYTF
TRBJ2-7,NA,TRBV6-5,CASTRTGDRYEQYF
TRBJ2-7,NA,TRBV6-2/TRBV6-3,CASSKDRGALWSYEQYF
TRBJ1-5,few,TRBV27,CASTLFQGNQPQHF
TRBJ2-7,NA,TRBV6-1,CASSEATSRNEQYF
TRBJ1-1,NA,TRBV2,CASSDETGNAEAFF
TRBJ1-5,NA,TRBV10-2,CASTRDSSNQPQHF
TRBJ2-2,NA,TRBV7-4,CASTPGRDRLAAGELFF
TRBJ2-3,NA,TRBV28,CASTSGGGGTDTQYF
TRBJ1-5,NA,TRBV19,CVSSIGGVTQEQAQPQHF
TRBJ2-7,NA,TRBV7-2,CASSYRTSGPYEQYF
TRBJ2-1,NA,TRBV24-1,CATSDYYLYEQFF
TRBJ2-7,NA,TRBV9,CASSAGTGGEQYF
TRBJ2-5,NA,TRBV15,CATSRRHIQETQYF
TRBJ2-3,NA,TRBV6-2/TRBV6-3,CASSSPSFGSGTSTDTQYF